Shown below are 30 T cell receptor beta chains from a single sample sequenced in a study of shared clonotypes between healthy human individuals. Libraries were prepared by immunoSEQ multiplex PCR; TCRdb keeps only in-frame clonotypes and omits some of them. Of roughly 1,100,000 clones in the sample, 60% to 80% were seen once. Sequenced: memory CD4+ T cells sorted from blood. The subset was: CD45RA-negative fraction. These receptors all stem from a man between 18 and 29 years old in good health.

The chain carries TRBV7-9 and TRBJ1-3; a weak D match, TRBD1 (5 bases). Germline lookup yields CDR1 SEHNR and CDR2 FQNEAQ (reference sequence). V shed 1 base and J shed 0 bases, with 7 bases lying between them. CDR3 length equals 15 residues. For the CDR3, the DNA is TGTGCCAGCAGCTTAGGGGACGTCTCTGGAAACACCATATATTTT. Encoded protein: CASSLGDVSGNTIYF.

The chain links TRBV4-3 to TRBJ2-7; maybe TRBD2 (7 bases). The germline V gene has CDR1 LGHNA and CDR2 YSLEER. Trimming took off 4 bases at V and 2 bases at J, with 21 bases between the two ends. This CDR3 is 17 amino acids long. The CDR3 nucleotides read TGCGCCAGCAGCCCTCAATGGGGGGCGGGAGACCCCTACGAGCAGTACTTC. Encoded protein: CASSPQWGAGDPYEQYF.

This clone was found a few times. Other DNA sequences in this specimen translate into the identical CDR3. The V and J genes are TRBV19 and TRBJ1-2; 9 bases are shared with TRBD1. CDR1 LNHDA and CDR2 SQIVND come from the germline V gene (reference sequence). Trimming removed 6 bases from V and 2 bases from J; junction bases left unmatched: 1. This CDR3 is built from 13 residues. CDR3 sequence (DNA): TGTGCCAGTAGCGGACAGGGGAACTATGGCTACACCTTC. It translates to CASSGQGNYGYTF.

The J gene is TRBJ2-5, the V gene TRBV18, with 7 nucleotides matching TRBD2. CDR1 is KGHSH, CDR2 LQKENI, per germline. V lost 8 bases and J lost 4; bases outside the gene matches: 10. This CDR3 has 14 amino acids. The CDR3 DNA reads TGTGCCAGCCACGATCAGGGCGGGGGAGAGACCCAGTACTTC. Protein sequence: CASHDQGGGETQYF.

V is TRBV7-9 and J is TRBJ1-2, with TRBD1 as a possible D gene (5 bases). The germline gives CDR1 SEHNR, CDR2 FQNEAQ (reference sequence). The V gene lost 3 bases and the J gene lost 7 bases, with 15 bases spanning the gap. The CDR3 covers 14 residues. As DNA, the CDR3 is TGTGCCAGCAGCTTCGGGGGTGGCAATCCTGGCTACACCTTC. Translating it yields CASSFGGGNPGYTF.

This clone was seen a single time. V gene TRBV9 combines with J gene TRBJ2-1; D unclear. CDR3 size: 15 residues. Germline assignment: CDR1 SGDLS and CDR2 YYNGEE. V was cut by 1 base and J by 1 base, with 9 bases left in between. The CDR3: CASSVYSASYNEQFF. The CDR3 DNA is TGTGCCAGCAGCGTATATTCCGCTTCCTACAATGAGCAGTTCTTC.

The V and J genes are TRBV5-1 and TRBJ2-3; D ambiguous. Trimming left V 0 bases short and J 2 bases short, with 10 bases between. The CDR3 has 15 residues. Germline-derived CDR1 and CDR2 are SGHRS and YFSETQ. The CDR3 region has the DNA TGCGCCAGCAGCTTGGCCGGCAGCCCCACAGATACGCAGTATTTT. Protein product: CASSLAGSPTDTQYF.

This CDR3 is CASRIMTGTTEAFF. CDR3 coding DNA: TGTGCCAGCAGGATAATGACAGGGACAACTGAAGCTTTCTTT. The chain couples TRBV6-5 to TRBJ1-1, with 7 bases matching TRBD1. The CDR3 runs to 14 residues. Germline CDR1 MNHEY, CDR2 SVGAGI. The V gene end was trimmed by 6 bases and the J gene end by 5 bases; junction bases not matched to a gene: 9.

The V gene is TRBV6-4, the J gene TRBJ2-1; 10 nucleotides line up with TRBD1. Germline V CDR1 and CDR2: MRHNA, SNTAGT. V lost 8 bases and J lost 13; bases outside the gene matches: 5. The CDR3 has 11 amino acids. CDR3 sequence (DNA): TGTGCCAGCGGGGACAGGGGAGACCAGTTCTTC. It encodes CASGDRGDQFF.

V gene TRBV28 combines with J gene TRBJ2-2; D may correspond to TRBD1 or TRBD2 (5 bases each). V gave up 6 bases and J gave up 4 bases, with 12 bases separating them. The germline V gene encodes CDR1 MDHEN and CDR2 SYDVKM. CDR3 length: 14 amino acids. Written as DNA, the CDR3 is TGTGCCAGCAGGCGAGGGGTAAGCACCGGGGAGCTGTTTTTT. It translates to CASRRGVSTGELFF.

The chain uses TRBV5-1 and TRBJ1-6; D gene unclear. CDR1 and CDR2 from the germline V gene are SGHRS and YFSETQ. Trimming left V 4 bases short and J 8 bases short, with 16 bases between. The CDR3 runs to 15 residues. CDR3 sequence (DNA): TGCGCCAGCAGCATGGGGTCCGGGATTGATTCACCCCTCCACTTT. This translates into CASSMGSGIDSPLHF.

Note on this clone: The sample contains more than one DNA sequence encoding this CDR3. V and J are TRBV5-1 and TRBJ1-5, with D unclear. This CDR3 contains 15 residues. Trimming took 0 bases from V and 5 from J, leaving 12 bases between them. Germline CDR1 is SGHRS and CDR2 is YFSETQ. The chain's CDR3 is CASSLGQPGDQPQHF. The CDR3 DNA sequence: TGCGCCAGCAGCTTGGGGCAGCCGGGAGATCAGCCCCAGCATTTT.

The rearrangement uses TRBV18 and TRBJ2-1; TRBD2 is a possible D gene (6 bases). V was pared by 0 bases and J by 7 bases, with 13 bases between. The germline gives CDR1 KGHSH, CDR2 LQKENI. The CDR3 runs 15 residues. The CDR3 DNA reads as TGTGCCAGCTCACCACCGCAACGGGAGCGGAATGAGCAGTTCTTC. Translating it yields CASSPPQRERNEQFF.

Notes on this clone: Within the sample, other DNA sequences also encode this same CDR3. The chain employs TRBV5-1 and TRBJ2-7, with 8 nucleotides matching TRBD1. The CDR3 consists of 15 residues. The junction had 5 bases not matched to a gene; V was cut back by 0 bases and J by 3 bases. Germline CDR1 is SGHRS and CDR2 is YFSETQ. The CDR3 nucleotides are TGCGCCAGCAGCTTGGCCCCCGGGACAGGCTACGAGCAGTACTTC. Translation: CASSLAPGTGYEQYF.

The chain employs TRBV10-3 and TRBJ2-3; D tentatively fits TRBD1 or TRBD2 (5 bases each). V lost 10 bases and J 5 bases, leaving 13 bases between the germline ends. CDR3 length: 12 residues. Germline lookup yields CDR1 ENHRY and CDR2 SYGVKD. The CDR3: CATEGERDTQYF. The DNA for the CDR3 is TGTGCCACCGAAGGGGAGAGAGATACGCAGTATTTT.

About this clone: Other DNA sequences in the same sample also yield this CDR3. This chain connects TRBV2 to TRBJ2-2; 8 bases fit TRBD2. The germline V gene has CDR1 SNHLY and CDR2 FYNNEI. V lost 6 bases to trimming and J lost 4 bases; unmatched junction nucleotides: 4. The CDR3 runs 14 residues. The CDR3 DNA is TGTGCCAGCAGGGGGACTAGTGGCACCGGGGAGCTGTTTTTT. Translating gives CASRGTSGTGELFF.

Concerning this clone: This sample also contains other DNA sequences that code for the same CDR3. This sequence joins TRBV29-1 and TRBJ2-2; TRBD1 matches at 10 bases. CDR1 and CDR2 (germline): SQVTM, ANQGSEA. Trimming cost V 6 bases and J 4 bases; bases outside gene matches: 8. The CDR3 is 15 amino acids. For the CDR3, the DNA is TGCAGCGTCACCACCGGGACAGGGGTCACCGGGGAGCTGTTTTTT. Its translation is CSVTTGTGVTGELFF.

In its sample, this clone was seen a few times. CDR3 in amino acids: CAWSIWGQIYNSPLHF. The CDR3 DNA follows: TGTGCCTGGAGTATCTGGGGGCAGATCTATAATTCACCCCTCCACTTT. This chain uses TRBV30 with TRBJ1-6, with D perhaps TRBD1 (6 bases). The ends were cut back, 2 bases at V and 3 bases at J, with 14 bases in the middle. CDR3 length equals 16 residues. Germline values: CDR1 GTSNPN, CDR2 SVGIG (reference sequence).

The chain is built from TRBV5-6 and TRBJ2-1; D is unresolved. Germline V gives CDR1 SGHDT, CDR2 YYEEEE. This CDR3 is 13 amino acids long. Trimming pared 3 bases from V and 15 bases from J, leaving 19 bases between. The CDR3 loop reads CASSYPWEPFLFF. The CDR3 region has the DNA TGTGCCAGCAGCTACCCATGGGAACCTTTTCTGTTCTTC.

CDR3 in amino acids: CASSHPSTLGADTQYF. CDR3 in DNA: TGTGCCAGCAGCCACCCATCGACACTCGGGGCAGATACGCAGTATTTT. This rearrangement joins TRBV14 to TRBJ2-3; tentative D call: TRBD2 (5 bases). V was trimmed by 3 bases and J by 4 bases, leaving 17 bases between them. Germline CDR1 reads SGHDN; CDR2 reads FVKESK. The CDR3 contains 16 residues.

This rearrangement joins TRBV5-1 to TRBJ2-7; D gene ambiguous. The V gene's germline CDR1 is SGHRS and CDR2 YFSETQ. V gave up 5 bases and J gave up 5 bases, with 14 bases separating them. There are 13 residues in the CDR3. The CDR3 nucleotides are TGCGCCAGCAGTCATCCAAACGACAACGAGCAGTACTTC. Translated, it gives CASSHPNDNEQYF.

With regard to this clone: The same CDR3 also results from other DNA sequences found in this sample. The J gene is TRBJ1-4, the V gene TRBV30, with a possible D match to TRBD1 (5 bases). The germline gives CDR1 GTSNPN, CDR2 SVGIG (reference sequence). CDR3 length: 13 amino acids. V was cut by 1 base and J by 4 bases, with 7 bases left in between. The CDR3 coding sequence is TGTGCCTGGAGTGGGCAGGGTAATGAAAAACTGTTTTTT. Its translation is CAWSGQGNEKLFF. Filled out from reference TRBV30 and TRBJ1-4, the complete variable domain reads SQTIHQWPATLVQPVGSPLSLECTVEGTSNPNLYWYRQAAGRGLQLLFYSVGIGQISSEVPQNLSASRPQDRQFILSSKKLLLSDSGFYLCAWSGQGNEKLFFGSGTQLSVL.

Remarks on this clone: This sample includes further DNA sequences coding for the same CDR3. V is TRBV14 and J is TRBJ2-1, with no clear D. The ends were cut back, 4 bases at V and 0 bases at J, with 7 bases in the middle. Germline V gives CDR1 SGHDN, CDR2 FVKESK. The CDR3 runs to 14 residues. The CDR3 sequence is CASSPLGSYNEQFF. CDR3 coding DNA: TGTGCCAGCAGCCCCCTGGGCTCCTACAATGAGCAGTTCTTC.

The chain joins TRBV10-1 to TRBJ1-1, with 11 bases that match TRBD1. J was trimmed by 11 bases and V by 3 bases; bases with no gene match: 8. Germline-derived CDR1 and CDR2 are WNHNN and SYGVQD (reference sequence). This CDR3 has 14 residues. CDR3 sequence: CASSEGTGGSPAFF. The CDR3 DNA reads TGCGCCAGCAGTGAAGGGACAGGGGGAAGCCCGGCTTTCTTT.

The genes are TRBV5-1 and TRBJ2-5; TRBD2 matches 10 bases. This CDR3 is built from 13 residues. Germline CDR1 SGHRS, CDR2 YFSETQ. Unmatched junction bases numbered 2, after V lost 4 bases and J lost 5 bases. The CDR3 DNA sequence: TGCGCCAGCAGCATTAGCGGGAGGGAGACCCAGTACTTC. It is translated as CASSISGRETQYF.

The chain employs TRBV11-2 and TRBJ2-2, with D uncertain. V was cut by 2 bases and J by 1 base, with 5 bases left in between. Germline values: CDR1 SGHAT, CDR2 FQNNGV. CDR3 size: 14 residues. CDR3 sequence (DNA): TGTGCCAGCAGCTTACAAAGGAACACCGGGGAGCTGTTTTTT. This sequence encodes CASSLQRNTGELFF.

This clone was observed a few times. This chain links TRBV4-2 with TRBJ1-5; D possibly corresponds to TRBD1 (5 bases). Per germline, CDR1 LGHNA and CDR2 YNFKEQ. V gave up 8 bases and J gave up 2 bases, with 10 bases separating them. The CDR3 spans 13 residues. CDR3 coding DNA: TGTGCCAGCCAGGGTGAGGGCAATCAGCCCCAGCATTTT. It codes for CASQGEGNQPQHF.

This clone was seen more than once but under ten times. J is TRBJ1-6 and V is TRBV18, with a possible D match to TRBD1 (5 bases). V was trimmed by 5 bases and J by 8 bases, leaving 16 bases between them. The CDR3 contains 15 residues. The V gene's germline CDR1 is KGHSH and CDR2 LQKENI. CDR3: CASSATVSRDSPLHF. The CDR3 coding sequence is TGTGCCAGCTCAGCGACAGTTTCTAGGGATTCACCCCTCCACTTT. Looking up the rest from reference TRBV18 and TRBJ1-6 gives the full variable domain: NAGVMQNPRHLVRRRGQEARLRCSPMKGHSHVYWYRQLPEEGLKFMVYLQKENIIDESGMPKERFSAEFPKEGPSILRIQQVVRGDSAAYFCASSATVSRDSPLHFGNGTRLTVT.

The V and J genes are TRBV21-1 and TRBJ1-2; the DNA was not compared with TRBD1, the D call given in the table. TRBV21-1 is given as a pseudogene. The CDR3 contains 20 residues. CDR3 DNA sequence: TGTGCCAGCAGCAAAGCGCTTCAACGGGACAGGGTACCTGCTAACTATGGCTACACCTTC. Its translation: CASSKALQRDRVPANYGYTF.

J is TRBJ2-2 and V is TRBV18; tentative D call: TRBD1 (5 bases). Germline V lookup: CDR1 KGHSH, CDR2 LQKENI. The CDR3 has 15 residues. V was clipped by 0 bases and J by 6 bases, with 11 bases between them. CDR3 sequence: CASSPPTAVPGELFF. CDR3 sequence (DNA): TGTGCCAGCTCACCACCGACAGCAGTCCCCGGGGAGCTGTTTTTT.